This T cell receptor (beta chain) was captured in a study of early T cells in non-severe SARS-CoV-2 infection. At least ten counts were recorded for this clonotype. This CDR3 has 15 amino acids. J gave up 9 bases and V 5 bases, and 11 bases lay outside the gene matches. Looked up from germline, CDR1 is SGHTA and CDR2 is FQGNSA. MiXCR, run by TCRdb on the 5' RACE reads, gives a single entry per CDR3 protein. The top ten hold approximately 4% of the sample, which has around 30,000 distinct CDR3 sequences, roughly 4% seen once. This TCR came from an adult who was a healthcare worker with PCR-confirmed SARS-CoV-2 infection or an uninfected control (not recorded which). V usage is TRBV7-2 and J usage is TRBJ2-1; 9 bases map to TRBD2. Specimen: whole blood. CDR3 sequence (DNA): TGTGCCAGCAGCAAAGAAGTAGCGGGAGCGGGTGAGCAGTTCTTC. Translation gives CASSKEVAGAGEQFF.